Below are 16 T cell receptor beta chains sequenced from a single sample in a study of shared clonotypes between healthy human individuals. Using immunoSEQ multiplex PCR, the repertoire was profiled, and TCRdb retains in-frame clones only, with some absent. The sample holds roughly 2.5 million clones, 85% to 95% seen once. The source material was naive CD4+ T cells sorted from blood. The sample's subset: CD45RA+ positively selected. The receptors were gathered from a man younger than 30 in good health.

The chain recombines TRBV6-5 with TRBJ2-7; TRBD2 might be the D (5 bases). The V gene's germline CDR1 is MNHEY and CDR2 SVGAGI. Trimming stripped 0 bases from V and 2 bases from J, with 14 bases between. The CDR3 has 16 amino acids. The CDR3 sequence: CASSYSIRIGAYEQYF. CDR3 DNA sequence: TGTGCCAGCAGTTACTCGATCCGCATCGGGGCCTACGAGCAGTACTTC.

The chain is built from TRBV19 and TRBJ1-5, with D unresolved. This CDR3 region has 15 residues. Deletions cut 6 bases from V and 3 bases from J, with 15 bases between. Germline V gene sequence: CDR1 LNHDA, CDR2 SQIVND (reference sequence). The CDR3: CASREEISSNQPQHF. CDR3 nucleotides: TGTGCCAGTAGGGAAGAGATTTCCTCCAATCAGCCCCAGCATTTT.

This clone occurred a few times. Other DNA sequences in this sample translate to the same CDR3. The genes are TRBV7-2 and TRBJ1-3; no firm D call. CDR3 length: 13 residues. V was cut by 5 bases and J by 0 bases, with 5 bases left in between. Per germline, CDR1 SGHTA and CDR2 FQGNSA. CDR3 nucleotides: TGTGCCAGCAGCCCGAGCTCTGGAAACACCATATATTTT. It specifies CASSPSSGNTIYF.

This chain links TRBV2 with TRBJ2-3; TRBD2 aligns across 12 bases. Germline values: CDR1 SNHLY, CDR2 FYNNEI. V lost 6 bases, J lost 10 bases, and 8 bases stayed unmatched. The CDR3 runs 14 residues. Here the CDR3 reads CASRRLAGDRSQYF. For the CDR3, the DNA is TGTGCCAGCAGACGACTAGCGGGAGATCGTTCGCAGTATTTT.

The chain couples TRBV19 to TRBJ2-4; D uncertain. Germline CDR1 is LNHDA and CDR2 is SQIVND (reference sequence). CDR3 length equals 16 residues. Deletions cut 0 bases from V and 2 bases from J, with 11 bases between. The CDR3 bases are TGTGCCAGTAGTATAGATACATCGGAGTCCAAAAACATTCAGTACTTC. Protein product: CASSIDTSESKNIQYF.

The chain uses TRBV15 and TRBJ1-5, with D possibly TRBD1 on 6 matching bases. The V gene's germline CDR1 is LNHNV and CDR2 YYDKDF (reference sequence). V dropped 1 base and J dropped 0 bases, with 10 bases sitting between them. This CDR3 comprises 16 residues. In DNA form, the CDR3 reads TGTGCCACCAGCAGAGGACAGGAATATAGCAATCAGCCCCAGCATTTT. It codes for CATSRGQEYSNQPQHF.

The gene calls are TRBV5-1 and TRBJ2-5; no firm D call. V was clipped by 0 bases and J by 3 bases, with 3 bases between them. CDR3 size: 12 residues. Germline CDR1 SGHRS, CDR2 YFSETQ. The CDR3 reads CASSLEEETQYF. The CDR3 bases are TGCGCCAGCAGCTTGGAGGAAGAGACCCAGTACTTC.

The count of this clone is one. This chain uses TRBV2 with TRBJ2-7, with D possibly being TRBD1 (8 bases). V lost 6 bases and J lost 6, with 18 bases in between. The CDR3 extends over 14 amino acids. Germline V lookup: CDR1 SNHLY, CDR2 FYNNEI. CDR3 residues: CASRGGQGGGEQYF. Here the CDR3 DNA reads TGTGCCAGCAGGGGCGGACAGGGCGGGGGCGAGCAGTACTTC.

The gene calls are TRBV6-6 and TRBJ2-2, with a weak D call TRBD1 (6 bases). CDR3 length: 16 residues. Germline V gives CDR1 MNHNY, CDR2 SVGAGI (reference sequence). The V and J ends lost 2 bases and 3 bases respectively, with 13 bases between them. This chain's CDR3 is CASSYRRRQDTGELFF. As DNA, the CDR3 is TGTGCCAGCAGTTACCGTCGAAGACAGGACACCGGGGAGCTGTTTTTT.

CDR3 loop: CASRKRTGNGLSEQYF. CDR3 coding DNA: TGCGCCAGCAGAAAGCGGACAGGGAACGGCCTTAGCGAGCAGTACTTC. The chain joins TRBV5-1 to TRBJ2-5; 8 nucleotides align to TRBD1. The J call is uncertain, as TRBJ2-7 better fits the DNA end. Germline loops: CDR1 SGHRS, CDR2 YFSETQ. CDR3 length: 16 residues.

The chain links TRBV13 to TRBJ1-2; no firm D call. This CDR3 is built from 15 residues. V was shortened by 0 bases and J by 12 bases, with 20 bases between the two germline ends. The germline V gene encodes CDR1 PRHDT and CDR2 FYEKMQ (reference sequence). The CDR3 is CASSLGQRNYGYNTF. The CDR3 DNA follows: TGTGCCAGCAGCTTAGGGCAGCGGAACTATGGCTATAACACCTTC.

The V call is TRBV5-6, the J call TRBJ2-7, with a possible D match to TRBD2 (6 bases). Trimming took off 4 bases at V and 3 bases at J, with 17 bases between the two ends. The germline gives CDR1 SGHDT, CDR2 YYEEEE. The CDR3 is made up of 15 amino acids. The CDR3 DNA reads as TGTGCCAGCAGCATACCAGGGAGGAGCGACTACGAGCAGTACTTC. Translating it yields CASSIPGRSDYEQYF. The entire variable domain, with the rest obtained from reference TRBV5-6 and TRBJ2-7, is as follows: DAGVTQSPTHLIKTRGQQVTLRCSPKSGHDTVSWYQQALGQGPQFIFQYYEEEERQRGNFPDRFSGHQFPNYSSELNVNALLLGDSALYLCASSIPGRSDYEQYFGPGTRLTVT.

V is TRBV6-6 and J is TRBJ2-2; D is undetermined. The CDR3 totals 16 residues. The germline V gene encodes CDR1 MNHNY and CDR2 SVGAGI (reference sequence). Trimming stripped 6 bases from V and 5 bases from J, with 19 bases between. CDR3 sequence (DNA): TGTGCCAGCAGACCCCGGGCCCCTGGGGTGACCGGGGAGCTGTTTTTT. Residues: CASRPRAPGVTGELFF.

V gene TRBV12-5 combines with J gene TRBJ2-1; 9 bases align to TRBD2. The CDR3 runs to 14 residues. The V gene's germline CDR1 is LGHNT and CDR2 FRNRAP. J lost 4 bases, V lost 6 bases, and 4 bases had no gene match. The CDR3 nucleotides read TGTGCTAGTGGCCTAGCGGGAAGATACAATGAGCAGTTCTTC. Translation: CASGLAGRYNEQFF.

The chain has TRBV5-1 and TRBJ2-1; D is uncertain. Germline loops: CDR1 SGHRS, CDR2 YFSETQ. The CDR3 sequence is 14 residues long. The germline V and J ends were trimmed by 0 bases and 4 bases, with 8 bases remaining between them. CDR3 sequence reads: CASSLEGNYNEQFF. The CDR3 DNA sequence: TGCGCCAGCAGCTTGGAAGGCAATTACAATGAGCAGTTCTTC.

The rearrangement joins TRBV7-2 to TRBJ2-7; D is possibly TRBD1 (5 bases). V was trimmed by 3 bases and J by 7 bases, leaving 19 bases between them. CDR1 and CDR2 (germline): SGHTA, FQGNSA. The CDR3 sequence is 15 residues long. As DNA, the CDR3 is TGTGCCAGCAGCTTTTTCCCGGTAAGGGGCGTGGAGCAGTACTTC. This gives the protein CASSFFPVRGVEQYF.